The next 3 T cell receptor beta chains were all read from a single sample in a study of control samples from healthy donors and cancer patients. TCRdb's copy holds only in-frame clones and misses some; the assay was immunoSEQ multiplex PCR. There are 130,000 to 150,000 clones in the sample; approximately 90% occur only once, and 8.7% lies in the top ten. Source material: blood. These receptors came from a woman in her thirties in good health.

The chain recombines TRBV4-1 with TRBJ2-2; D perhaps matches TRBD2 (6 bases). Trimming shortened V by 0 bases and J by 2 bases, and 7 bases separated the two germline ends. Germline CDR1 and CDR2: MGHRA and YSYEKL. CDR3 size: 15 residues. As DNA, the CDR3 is TGCGCCAGCAGCCAAGATGGACTAAACACCGGGGAGCTGTTTTTT. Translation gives CASSQDGLNTGELFF.

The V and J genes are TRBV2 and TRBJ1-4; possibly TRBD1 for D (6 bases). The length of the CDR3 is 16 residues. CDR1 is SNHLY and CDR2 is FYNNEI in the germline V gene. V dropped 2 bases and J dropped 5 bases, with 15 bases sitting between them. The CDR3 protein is CASSERGRGANEKLFF. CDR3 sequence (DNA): TGTGCCAGCAGTGAACGGGGTCGGGGGGCCAATGAAAAACTGTTTTTT.

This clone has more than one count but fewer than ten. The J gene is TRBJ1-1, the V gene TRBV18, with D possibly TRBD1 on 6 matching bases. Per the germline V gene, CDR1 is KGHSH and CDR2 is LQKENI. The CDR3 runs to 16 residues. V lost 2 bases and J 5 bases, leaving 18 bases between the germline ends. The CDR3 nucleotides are TGTGCCAGCTCACCATCCCAACAGGGAAGCGGAACTGAAGCTTTCTTT. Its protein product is CASSPSQQGSGTEAFF.